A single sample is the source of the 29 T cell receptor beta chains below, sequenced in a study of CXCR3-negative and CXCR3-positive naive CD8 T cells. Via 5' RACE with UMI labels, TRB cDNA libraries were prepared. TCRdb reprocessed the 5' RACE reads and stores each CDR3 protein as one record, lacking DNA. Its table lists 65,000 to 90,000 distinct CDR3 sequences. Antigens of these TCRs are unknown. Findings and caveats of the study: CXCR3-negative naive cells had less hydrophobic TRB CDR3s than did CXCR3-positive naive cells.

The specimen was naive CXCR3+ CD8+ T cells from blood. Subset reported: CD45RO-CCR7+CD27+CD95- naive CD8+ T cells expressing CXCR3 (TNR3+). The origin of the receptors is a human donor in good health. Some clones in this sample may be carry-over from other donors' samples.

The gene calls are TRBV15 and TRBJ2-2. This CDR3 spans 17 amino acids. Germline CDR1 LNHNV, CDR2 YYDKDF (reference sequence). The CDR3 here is CATSRDRWGTFSGELFF.

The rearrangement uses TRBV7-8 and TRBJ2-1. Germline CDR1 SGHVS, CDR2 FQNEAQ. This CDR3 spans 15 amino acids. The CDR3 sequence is CASDEAVWPRDEQFF.

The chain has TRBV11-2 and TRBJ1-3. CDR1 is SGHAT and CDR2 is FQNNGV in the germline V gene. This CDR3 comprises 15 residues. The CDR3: CASSLTGISGNTIYF. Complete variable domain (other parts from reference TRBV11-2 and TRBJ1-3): EAGVAQSPRYKIIEKRQSVAFWCNPISGHATLYWYQQILGQGPKLLIQFQNNGVVDDSQLPKDRFSAERLKGVDSTLKIQPAKLEDSAVYLCASSLTGISGNTIYFGEGSWLTVV.

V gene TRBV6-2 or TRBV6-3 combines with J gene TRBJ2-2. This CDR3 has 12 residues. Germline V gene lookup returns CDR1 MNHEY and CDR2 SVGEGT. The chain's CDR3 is CASLWGTGEVFF.

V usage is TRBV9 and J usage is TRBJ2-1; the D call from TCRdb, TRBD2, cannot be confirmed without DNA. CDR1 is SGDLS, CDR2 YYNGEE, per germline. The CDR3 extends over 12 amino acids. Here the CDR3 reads CASSARGVEQFF.

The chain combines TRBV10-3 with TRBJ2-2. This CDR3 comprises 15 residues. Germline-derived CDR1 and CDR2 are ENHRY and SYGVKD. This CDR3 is CAISEAWESSGELFF.

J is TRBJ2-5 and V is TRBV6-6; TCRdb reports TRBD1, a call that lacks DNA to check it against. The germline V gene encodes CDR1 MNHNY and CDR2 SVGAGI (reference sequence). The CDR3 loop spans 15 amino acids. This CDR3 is CASSSDRGFQETQYF.

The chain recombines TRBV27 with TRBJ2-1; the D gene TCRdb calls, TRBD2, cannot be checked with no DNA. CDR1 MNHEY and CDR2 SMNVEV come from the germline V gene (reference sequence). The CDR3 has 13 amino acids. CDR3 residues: CASTIHEGWEQFF.

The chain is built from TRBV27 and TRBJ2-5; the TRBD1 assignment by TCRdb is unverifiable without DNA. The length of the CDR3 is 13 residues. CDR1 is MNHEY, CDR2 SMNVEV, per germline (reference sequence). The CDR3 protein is CASSFAGEEAQYF.

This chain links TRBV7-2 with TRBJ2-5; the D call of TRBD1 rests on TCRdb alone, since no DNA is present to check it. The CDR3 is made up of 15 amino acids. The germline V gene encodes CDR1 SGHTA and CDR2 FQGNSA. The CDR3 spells CASSSDMGRGETQYF.

The CDR3 sequence: CASSLSGDGYTF. This sequence joins TRBV27 and TRBJ1-2; the D call of TRBD1 rests on TCRdb alone, since no DNA is present to check it. Germline loops: CDR1 MNHEY, CDR2 SMNVEV (reference sequence). The CDR3 runs to 12 residues.

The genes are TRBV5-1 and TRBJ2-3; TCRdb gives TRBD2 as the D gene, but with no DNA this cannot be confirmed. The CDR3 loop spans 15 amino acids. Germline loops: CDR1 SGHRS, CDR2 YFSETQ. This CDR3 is CASSLGRDWGDTQYF.

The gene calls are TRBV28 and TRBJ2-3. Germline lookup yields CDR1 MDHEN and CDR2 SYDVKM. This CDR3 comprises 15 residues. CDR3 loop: CASSLVGTSTDTQYF.

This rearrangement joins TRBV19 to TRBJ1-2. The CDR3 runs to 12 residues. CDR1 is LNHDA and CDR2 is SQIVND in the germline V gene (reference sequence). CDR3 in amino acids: CASRGDIYGYTF.

CDR3 residues: CASSLALGTSGKGFEKEQYF. This chain links TRBV5-1 with TRBJ2-7; as DNA is missing, the TRBD2 call by TCRdb cannot be tested. Germline V lookup: CDR1 SGHRS, CDR2 YFSETQ. The CDR3 runs to 20 residues.

CDR3 sequence: CASRDREETQYF. The rearrangement uses TRBV6-5 and TRBJ2-5; TCRdb's D call, TRBD1, is unchecked because there is no DNA. Germline lookup yields CDR1 MNHEY and CDR2 SVGAGI. The CDR3 is made up of 12 amino acids.

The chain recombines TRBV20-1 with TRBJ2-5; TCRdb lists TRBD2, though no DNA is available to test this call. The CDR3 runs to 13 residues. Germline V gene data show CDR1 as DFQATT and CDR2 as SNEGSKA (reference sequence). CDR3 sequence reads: CSADTSGGETQYF.

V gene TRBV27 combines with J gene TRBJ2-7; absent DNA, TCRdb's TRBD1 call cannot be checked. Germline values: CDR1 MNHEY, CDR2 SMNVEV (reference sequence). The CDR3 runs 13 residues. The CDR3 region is CASSPRTGARQYF.

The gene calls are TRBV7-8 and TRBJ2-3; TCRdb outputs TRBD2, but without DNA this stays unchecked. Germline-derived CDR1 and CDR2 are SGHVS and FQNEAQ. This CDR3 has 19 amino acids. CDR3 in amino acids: CASSLSEGLAGGGTDTQYF.

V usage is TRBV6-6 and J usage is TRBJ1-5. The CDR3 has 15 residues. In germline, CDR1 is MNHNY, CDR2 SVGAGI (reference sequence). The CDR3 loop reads CASSYVGDSNQPQHF.

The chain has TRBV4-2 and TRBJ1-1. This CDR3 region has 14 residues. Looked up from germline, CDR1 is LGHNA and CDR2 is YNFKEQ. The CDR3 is CASSPTSGETEAFF.

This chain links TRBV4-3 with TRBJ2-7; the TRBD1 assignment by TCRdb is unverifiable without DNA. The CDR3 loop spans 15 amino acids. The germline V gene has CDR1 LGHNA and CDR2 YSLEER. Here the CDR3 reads CASSQLRDRLYEQYF.

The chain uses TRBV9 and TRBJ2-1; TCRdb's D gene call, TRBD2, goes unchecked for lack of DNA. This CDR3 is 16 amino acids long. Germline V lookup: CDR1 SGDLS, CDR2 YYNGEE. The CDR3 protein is CASSVGRTSPYNEQFF.

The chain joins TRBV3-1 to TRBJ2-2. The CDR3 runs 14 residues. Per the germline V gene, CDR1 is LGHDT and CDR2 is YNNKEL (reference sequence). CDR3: CASSPALNTGELFF. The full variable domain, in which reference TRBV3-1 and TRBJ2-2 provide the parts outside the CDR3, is DTAVSQTPKYLVTQMGNDKSIKCEQNLGHDTMYWYKQDSKKFLKIMFSYNNKELIINETVPNRFSPKSPDKAHLNLHINSLELGDSAVYFCASSPALNTGELFFGEGSRLTVL.

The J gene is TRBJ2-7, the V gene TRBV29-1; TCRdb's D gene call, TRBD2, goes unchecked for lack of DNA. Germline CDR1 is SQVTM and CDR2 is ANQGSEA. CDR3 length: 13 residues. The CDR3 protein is CSVTSGVGYEQYF.

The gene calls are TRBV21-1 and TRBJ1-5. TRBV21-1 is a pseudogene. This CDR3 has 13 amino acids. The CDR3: CASSTKINQPQHF.

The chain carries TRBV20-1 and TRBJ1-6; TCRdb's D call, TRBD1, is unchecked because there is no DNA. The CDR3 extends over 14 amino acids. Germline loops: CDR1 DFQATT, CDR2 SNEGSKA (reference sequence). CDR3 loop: CSAYRTHYNSPLHF.

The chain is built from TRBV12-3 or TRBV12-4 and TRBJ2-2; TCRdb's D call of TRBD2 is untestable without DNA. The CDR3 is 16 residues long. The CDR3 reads CASSPWTSGDTGELFF.

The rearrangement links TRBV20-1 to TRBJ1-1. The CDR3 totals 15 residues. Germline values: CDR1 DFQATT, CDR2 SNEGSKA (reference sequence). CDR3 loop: CSARVWKEANTEAFF.